Below are 29 T cell receptor beta chains sequenced from a single sample in a study of cytomegalovirus exposure and HLA in healthy donors. With 60 Vbeta and 13 Jbeta primers, the PCR was carried out. Repertoires were generated with immunoSEQ multiplex PCR, while TCRdb's copy carries only in-frame clones and drops some. The sample holds 95,000 to 110,000 clones; 82% are singletons and the top ten take roughly 3%. The sequencing sample was made of PBMCs. The receptors were gathered from a man between 25 and 39 years old in good health and CMV-seropositive.

This chain joins TRBV6-1 and TRBJ2-3, with D perhaps TRBD2 (6 bases). The CDR3 loop spans 17 amino acids. The V end lost 1 base, the J end lost 4 bases, and 18 bases lay between the germline ends. Germline values: CDR1 MNHNS, CDR2 SASEGT. The CDR3: CASSEGGVLASPDTQYF. DNA of the CDR3: TGTGCCAGCAGTGAAGGGGGGGTTTTGGCCTCTCCAGATACGCAGTATTTT.

The chain recombines TRBV5-1 with TRBJ2-7, with TRBD2 matching 11 bases. The CDR3 consists of 13 residues. Germline assignment: CDR1 SGHRS and CDR2 YFSETQ. V dropped 5 bases and J dropped 2; count of bases not matched to a gene: 0. CDR3 sequence (DNA): TGCGCCAGCAGGACTAGCGGGACCTACGAGCAGTACTTC. Amino acids: CASRTSGTYEQYF.

The rearrangement links TRBV5-6 to TRBJ1-2; D gene ambiguous. V was trimmed by 0 bases and J by 4 bases, leaving 16 bases between them. This CDR3 contains 16 residues. The V gene's germline CDR1 is SGHDT and CDR2 YYEEEE. CDR3 sequence (DNA): TGTGCCAGCAGCTTGGTTGGCTCCGCGGCCGGCTATGGCTACACCTTC. Translation: CASSLVGSAAGYGYTF.

This clone was seen a handful of times. This chain joins TRBV7-9 and TRBJ2-7; no clear D. V was cut by 1 base and J by 3 bases, with 10 bases left in between. The germline gives CDR1 SEHNR, CDR2 FQNEAQ (reference sequence). CDR3 size: 14 residues. CDR3 region: CASSLDFPGYEQYF. The CDR3 bases are TGTGCCAGCAGCTTAGACTTCCCCGGCTACGAGCAGTACTTC.

This rearrangement joins TRBV10-1 to TRBJ2-5, with D uncertain. The CDR3 has 12 residues. Germline V lookup: CDR1 WNHNN, CDR2 SYGVQD (reference sequence). V was trimmed by 5 bases and J by 7 bases, leaving 11 bases between them. The CDR3 DNA reads as TGCGCCAGCAGTTCGACTGATCGGACCCAGTACTTC. Amino acids: CASSSTDRTQYF.

The chain joins TRBV18 to TRBJ1-5, with TRBD1 as a possible D gene (6 bases). The V and J ends lost 3 bases and 5 bases respectively, with 14 bases between them. The CDR3 is 15 residues long. Per the germline V gene, CDR1 is KGHSH and CDR2 is LQKENI. The CDR3 DNA reads TGTGCCAGCTCACCTGAGCAGGGGCGCGATCAGCCCCAGCATTTT. As protein: CASSPEQGRDQPQHF.

The chain carries TRBV6-6 and TRBJ2-7; perhaps TRBD1 as D (5 bases). V was trimmed by 7 bases and J by 3 bases, leaving 13 bases between them. This CDR3 comprises 13 residues. In germline, CDR1 is MNHNY, CDR2 SVGAGI (reference sequence). The CDR3 bases are TGTGCCAGCAATCGTAGGCAGGGCTACGAGCAGTACTTC. It translates to CASNRRQGYEQYF.

This clone has more than one count but fewer than ten. One end of the junction varies from germline; a read error may be responsible. The rearrangement joins TRBV7-9 to TRBJ1-6, with 12 bases matching TRBD1. Germline V lookup: CDR1 SEHNR, CDR2 FQNEAQ (reference sequence). This CDR3 has 17 residues. As DNA, the CDR3 is TGTTCCAGCAGCTCGCCTCCGGGACAGGGGGCGGAATCACCCCTCCACTTT. This codes for CSSSSPPGQGAESPLHF. Based on the CDR3 plus reference TRBV7-9 and TRBJ1-6, the full variable domain is DTGVSQNPRHKITKRGQNVTFRCDPISEHNRLYWYRQTLGQGPEFLTYFQNEAQLEKSRLLSDRFSAERPKGSFSTLEIQRTEQGDSAMYLCSSSSPPGQGAESPLHFGNGTRLTVT.

This chain uses TRBV4-2 with TRBJ2-3; unclear D gene. This CDR3 comprises 15 residues. The germline V and J ends were trimmed by 4 bases and 2 bases, with 13 bases remaining between them. CDR1 and CDR2 from the germline V gene are LGHNA and YNFKEQ. The CDR3 spells CASSPETGATDTQYF. The CDR3 nucleotides are TGTGCCAGCAGCCCTGAGACTGGTGCCACAGATACGCAGTATTTT.

This chain joins TRBV7-2 and TRBJ2-3; TRBD1 is a possible D gene (5 bases). V lost 2 bases and J 4 bases, leaving 10 bases between the germline ends. The CDR3 is made up of 14 amino acids. From germline, CDR1 is SGHTA and CDR2 FQGNSA. The CDR3 here is CASSLRGRSDTQYF. In nucleotides, the CDR3 is TGTGCCAGCAGCTTAAGGGGCCGGTCAGATACGCAGTATTTT.

The chain uses TRBV7-3 and TRBJ1-2; tentatively, D is TRBD1 (5 bases). The CDR3 runs 18 residues. With 2 bases removed from V and 8 bases from J, the gap between germline ends came to 27 bases. CDR1 is SGHTA, CDR2 FQGTGA, per germline. CDR3 sequence: CASSLWGPGLTREGGYTF. The DNA of the CDR3 is TGTGCCAGCAGCTTATGGGGACCGGGACTGACGAGGGAAGGCGGCTACACCTTC.

The chain couples TRBV16 to TRBJ1-3, with unresolved D. The CDR3 contains 16 residues. V lost 4 bases and J 4 bases, leaving 17 bases between the germline ends. CDR1 and CDR2 (germline): KGHSY, FQNENV. The CDR3 sequence is CASSRSGRAGGNTIYF. In DNA form, the CDR3 reads TGTGCCAGCAGCCGGTCAGGAAGAGCGGGAGGAAACACCATATATTTT.

This CDR3 reads CASSSAGQSYYEQYF. For the CDR3, the DNA is TGTGCCAGCAGCTCGGCGGGTCAGAGCTACTACGAGCAGTACTTC. V and J are TRBV5-4 and TRBJ2-7; D may be TRBD2 (5 bases). Deletions cut 3 bases from V and 3 bases from J, with 16 bases between. The CDR3 loop spans 15 amino acids. Germline V gene data show CDR1 as SGHNT and CDR2 as YYREEE (reference sequence). Full variable domain (rest looked up from reference TRBV5-4 and TRBJ2-7): ETGVTQSPTHLIKTRGQQVTLRCSSQSGHNTVSWYQQALGQGPQFIFQYYREEENGRGNFPPRFSGLQFPNYSSELNVNALELDDSALYLCASSSAGQSYYEQYFGPGTRLTVT.

This sequence joins TRBV6-5 and TRBJ1-1, with 8 bases aligning to TRBD1. Germline CDR1 and CDR2: MNHEY and SVGAGI. Losses at the gene ends were 5 bases for V and 2 bases for J; bases not matched to a gene: 4. The CDR3 totals 14 residues. The CDR3 nucleotides are TGTGCCAGCAGTCGGACAGGGACTAACACTGAAGCTTTCTTT. Its translation is CASSRTGTNTEAFF.

V usage is TRBV4-1 and J usage is TRBJ2-7; 7 bases are a match to TRBD1. V lost 3 bases to trimming and J lost 4 bases; unmatched junction nucleotides: 9. The CDR3 is 15 residues long. Germline V gene sequence: CDR1 MGHRA, CDR2 YSYEKL. The chain's CDR3 is CASSHTPRQGYEQYF. In nucleotides, the CDR3 is TGCGCCAGCAGCCATACTCCGAGACAGGGTTACGAGCAGTACTTC.

CDR3 sequence reads: CASSVPGTESEQYF. The CDR3 nucleotides read TGTGCCAGTAGTGTGCCCGGGACAGAAAGCGAGCAGTACTTC. The chain employs TRBV19 and TRBJ2-7; TRBD1 matches at 7 bases. With V trimmed by 5 bases and J by 6 bases, 10 bases remained unmatched. The CDR3 loop spans 14 amino acids. Looked up from germline, CDR1 is LNHDA and CDR2 is SQIVND (reference sequence).

Concerning this clone: Sequence at one end of the junction differs from germline and may be a read error. The chain recombines TRBV7-9 with TRBJ1-2; D not certain. Looked up from germline, CDR1 is SEHNR and CDR2 is FQNEAQ (reference sequence). This CDR3 region has 12 residues. DNA of the CDR3: TGTTCCAGCAGCCGGGGAGTTCCGGGCTACACCTTC. Its protein is CSSSRGVPGYTF.

V and J are TRBV27 and TRBJ2-5; 7 positions match TRBD1. After removal of 4 bases from V and 9 bases from J, the junction contained 14 bases not matched to a gene. This CDR3 is 15 amino acids long. The germline CDR1 and CDR2 sequences are MNHEY and SMNVEV (reference sequence). The CDR3 here is CASSSEGAGEGSQYF. The CDR3 DNA is TGTGCCAGCAGTTCTGAGGGGGCTGGCGAGGGCTCCCAGTACTTC.

This clone was detected only a few times. The V and J genes are TRBV6-1 and TRBJ1-2; D may be TRBD1 (5 bases). CDR3 length equals 15 residues. The germline V and J ends were trimmed by 0 bases and 5 bases, with 13 bases remaining between them. Looked up from germline, CDR1 is MNHNS and CDR2 is SASEGT. CDR3 residues: CASSEAEGAGYGYTF. The CDR3 region has the DNA TGTGCCAGCAGTGAAGCAGAAGGGGCAGGGTATGGCTACACCTTC.

The chain uses TRBV27 and TRBJ1-2; 9 nucleotides line up with TRBD1. The CDR3 is 13 amino acids. Germline V gene data show CDR1 as MNHEY and CDR2 as SMNVEV (reference sequence). The junction had 10 bases not matched to a gene; V was cut back by 4 bases and J by 13 bases. As DNA, the CDR3 is TGTGCCAGCAGTTCAACTGGACAGGGGTTCGCCACCTTC. It codes for CASSSTGQGFATF.

V gene TRBV5-6 combines with J gene TRBJ2-5; 12 bases line up with TRBD1. In germline, CDR1 is SGHDT, CDR2 YYEEEE. Trimming cost V 4 bases and J 5 bases; bases outside gene matches: 9. The CDR3 is 16 residues long. DNA of the CDR3: TGTGCCAGCAGCGGACCGGGACAGGGGGCCGGGGAGACCCAGTACTTC. Its protein product is CASSGPGQGAGETQYF.

The chain has TRBV6-5 and TRBJ1-2, with D maybe TRBD1 (6 bases). CDR3 length: 15 residues. CDR1 and CDR2 (germline): MNHEY, SVGAGI. V dropped 5 bases and J dropped 4 bases, with 17 bases sitting between them. The DNA of the CDR3 is TGTGCCAGCAGTACGAAAGCAGGACAGACCTATGGCTACACCTTC. This translates into CASSTKAGQTYGYTF.

The CDR3: CASSELGTGYGYTF. For the CDR3, the DNA is TGTGCCAGCAGTGAATTGGGGACAGGGTATGGCTACACCTTC. The chain links TRBV2 to TRBJ1-2; 9 nucleotides match TRBD1. The V and J ends lost 2 bases and 5 bases, in that order; junction bases with no gene match: 3. The length of the CDR3 is 14 residues. Germline-derived CDR1 and CDR2 are SNHLY and FYNNEI.

V usage is TRBV6-5 and J usage is TRBJ2-2, with a tentative D call TRBD1 (5 bases). Germline CDR1 is MNHEY and CDR2 is SVGAGI. V was shortened by 4 bases and J by 6 bases, with 12 bases between the two germline ends. This CDR3 is 14 amino acids long. The CDR3 nucleotides are TGTGCCAGCAGTTCTACAGGACCGTCCGGGGAGCTGTTTTTT. It translates to CASSSTGPSGELFF.

The chain uses TRBV7-9 and TRBJ1-1, with TRBD1 matching 10 bases. CDR1 and CDR2 from the germline V gene are SEHNR and FQNEAQ (reference sequence). J was trimmed by 3 bases and V by 4 bases; bases with no gene match: 5. CDR3 length: 15 amino acids. CDR3 bases: TGTGCCAGCAGCTCAGCCGGGACAGGGGACACTGAAGCTTTCTTT. Its protein is CASSSAGTGDTEAFF. Complete variable domain (other parts from reference TRBV7-9 and TRBJ1-1): DTGVSQNPRHKITKRGQNVTFRCDPISEHNRLYWYRQTLGQGPEFLTYFQNEAQLEKSRLLSDRFSAERPKGSFSTLEIQRTEQGDSAMYLCASSSAGTGDTEAFFGQGTRLTVV.

The chain couples TRBV7-9 to TRBJ2-7, with TRBD1 matching 9 bases. The CDR3 length is 14 residues. Trimming took 5 bases from V and 7 from J; bases not matched to a gene: 9. Germline-derived CDR1 and CDR2 are SEHNR and FQNEAQ (reference sequence). CDR3 DNA sequence: TGTGCCAGCAGCCTCGGGACAGGGAGCCAGGAGCAGTACTTC. This encodes CASSLGTGSQEQYF.

The chain combines TRBV2 with TRBJ1-2; D is ambiguous. This CDR3 contains 13 residues. CDR1 SNHLY and CDR2 FYNNEI come from the germline V gene. V was cut by 3 bases and J by 7 bases, with 12 bases left in between. The CDR3 DNA reads as TGTGCCAGCAGTGAGATAGTATATTCTGGCTACACCTTC. It codes for CASSEIVYSGYTF.

CDR3 sequence: CASSESRGSNQPQHF. The DNA for the CDR3 is TGTGCCAGCAGTGAATCAAGGGGTAGCAATCAGCCCCAGCATTTT. This rearrangement joins TRBV6-1 to TRBJ1-5; weak D call: TRBD1 (5 bases). This CDR3 spans 15 amino acids. CDR1 is MNHNS, CDR2 SASEGT, per germline. Trimming left V 2 bases short and J 0 bases short, with 8 bases between.

CDR3 loop: CASSLDSKNTEAFF. The CDR3 DNA sequence: TGTGCCAGCAGCTTAGACAGTAAGAACACTGAAGCTTTCTTT. The chain recombines TRBV7-9 with TRBJ1-1; no reliable D call. The V gene lost 1 base and the J gene lost 1 base, with 7 bases spanning the gap. CDR1 and CDR2 from the germline V gene are SEHNR and FQNEAQ (reference sequence). The CDR3 consists of 14 residues.